Below, 21 T cell receptor beta chains from the same sample are listed, as sequenced in a study of blood T cell repertoires in COVID-19. Here immunoSEQ multiplex PCR was the method, and the copy in TCRdb shows in-frame clones only, minus some. The sample holds 220,000 or so clones; less than 90% are singletons and the top ten take roughly 21%. The specimen was peripheral blood. Receptors originate from a man aged 25-45 years with active or convalescent COVID-19.

The chain is built from TRBV7-2 and TRBJ2-5; TRBD2 aligns across 7 bases. CDR3 length equals 14 residues. Unmatched junction bases numbered 7, after V lost 6 bases and J lost 3 bases. The germline CDR1 and CDR2 sequences are SGHTA and FQGNSA. CDR3 amino acids: CASSSKRGEETQYF. Here the CDR3 DNA reads TGTGCCAGCAGTTCCAAGCGGGGTGAAGAGACCCAGTACTTC.

This chain connects TRBV2 to TRBJ1-2; TRBD1 aligns across 7 bases. The ends lost 3 bases at V and 4 bases at J; junction bases unmatched: 5. CDR1 is SNHLY, CDR2 FYNNEI, per germline. The CDR3 totals 14 residues. The CDR3 nucleotides read TGTGCCAGCAGTGAGGCAGGGGGTACCTATGGCTACACCTTC. It is translated as CASSEAGGTYGYTF. The whole variable domain, filled in from reference TRBV2 and TRBJ1-2, reads EPEVTQTPSHQVTQMGQEVILRCVPISNHLYFYWYRQILGQKVEFLVSFYNNEISEKSEIFDDQFSVERPDGSNFTLKIRSTKLEDSAMYFCASSEAGGTYGYTFGSGTRLTVV.

The chain is built from TRBV7-2 and TRBJ2-1; 8 bases match TRBD1. This CDR3 contains 15 residues. Trimming took 8 bases from V and 3 from J; bases not matched to a gene: 9. Per germline, CDR1 SGHTA and CDR2 FQGNSA. The CDR3 DNA sequence: TGTGCCAGCTCCTCCCGACAGGGGATCTACAATGAGCAGTTCTTC. It yields the protein CASSSRQGIYNEQFF.

This clone occurred once. This same CDR3 is encoded by further DNA sequences in the sample. J is TRBJ1-5 and V is TRBV28; D not certain. Trimming stripped 6 bases from V and 1 base from J, with 4 bases between. Germline CDR1 is MDHEN and CDR2 is SYDVKM. This CDR3 comprises 12 residues. Here the CDR3 reads CASRGSNQPQHF. DNA of the CDR3: TGTGCCAGCAGGGGCAGCAATCAGCCCCAGCATTTT.

The V call is TRBV9, the J call TRBJ2-3; D perhaps matches TRBD2 (5 bases). Deletions cut 3 bases from V and 1 base from J, with 12 bases between. CDR3 size: 15 residues. Per germline, CDR1 SGDLS and CDR2 YYNGEE. The CDR3 region is CASSARGTRTDTQYF. In nucleotides, the CDR3 is TGTGCCAGCAGCGCCCGGGGTACTCGCACAGATACGCAGTATTTT. The variable domain in full, with the rest retrieved from reference TRBV9 and TRBJ2-3, is DSGVTQTPKHLITATGQRVTLRCSPRSGDLSVYWYQQSLDQGLQFLIQYYNGEERAKGNILERFSAQQFPDLHSELNLSSLELGDSALYFCASSARGTRTDTQYFGPGTRLTVL.

The chain links TRBV15 to TRBJ1-3; D gene unclear. Germline V CDR1 and CDR2: LNHNV, YYDKDF (reference sequence). Deletions cut 0 bases from V and 3 bases from J, with 9 bases between. The CDR3 runs to 15 residues. The CDR3 reads CATSRDQGLGNTIYF. The CDR3, as DNA: TGTGCCACCAGCAGAGATCAAGGACTTGGAAACACCATATATTTT.

V gene TRBV5-1 combines with J gene TRBJ2-2; 8 nucleotides line up with TRBD2. Trimming cost V 0 bases and J 5 bases; bases outside gene matches: 6. The CDR3 runs 16 residues. The germline CDR1 and CDR2 sequences are SGHRS and YFSETQ. CDR3 DNA sequence: TGCGCCAGCAGCTTGGCACGGGAGGGGAGAACCGGGGAGCTGTTTTTT. Translated, it gives CASSLAREGRTGELFF.

J is TRBJ1-4 and V is TRBV19, with D possibly being TRBD1 (6 bases). Germline V CDR1 and CDR2: LNHDA, SQIVND (reference sequence). Trimming removed 3 bases from V and 3 bases from J, with 11 bases in between. The CDR3 spans 15 residues. The CDR3 nucleotides read TGTGCCAGTAGTATCCGAGCAGGGGCTAATGAAAAACTGTTTTTT. Protein sequence: CASSIRAGANEKLFF.

This clone has just one count. J is TRBJ1-6 and V is TRBV28; 7 positions match TRBD1. From germline, CDR1 is MDHEN and CDR2 SYDVKM. Trimming removed 8 bases from V and 7 bases from J; junction bases left unmatched: 5. The CDR3 sequence is 13 residues long. CDR3 protein: CASGGQMNSPLHF. The CDR3 nucleotides are TGTGCCAGCGGGGGACAGATGAATTCACCCCTCCACTTT.

The J gene is TRBJ2-3, the V gene TRBV9, with D possibly TRBD2 on 6 matching bases. CDR3 size: 15 residues. Germline V gene sequence: CDR1 SGDLS, CDR2 YYNGEE. V lost 3 bases to trimming and J lost 2 bases, with 13 bases between them. For the CDR3, the DNA is TGTGCCAGCAGCGCCACTCTAGCGACCACAGATACGCAGTATTTT. This translates into CASSATLATTDTQYF.

The V and J genes are TRBV5-1 and TRBJ1-1, with D tentatively TRBD1 (6 bases). The CDR3 extends over 17 amino acids. Germline V gene lookup returns CDR1 SGHRS and CDR2 YFSETQ. Trimming shortened V by 5 bases and J by 0 bases, and 20 bases separated the two germline ends. The CDR3 sequence: CASSPLGAGLMNTEAFF. The CDR3 DNA follows: TGCGCCAGCAGTCCACTGGGGGCAGGCCTCATGAACACTGAAGCTTTCTTT. Variable domain in full (rest from reference TRBV5-1 and TRBJ1-1): KAGVTQTPRYLIKTRGQQVTLSCSPISGHRSVSWYQQTPGQGLQFLFEYFSETQRNKGNFPGRFSGRQFSNSRSEMNVSTLELGDSALYLCASSPLGAGLMNTEAFFGQGTRLTVV.

The rearrangement uses TRBV7-2 and TRBJ2-1; TRBD2 might be the D (7 bases). Per the germline V gene, CDR1 is SGHTA and CDR2 is FQGNSA. The CDR3 runs to 19 residues. V gave up 1 base and J gave up 4 bases, with 23 bases separating them. Here the CDR3 DNA reads TGTGCCAGCAGCTTAGAGCATGGGGGGGCCCACTGGGCTTACAATGAGCAGTTCTTC. Translation gives CASSLEHGGAHWAYNEQFF.

This chain connects TRBV18 to TRBJ2-5; no firm D call. The CDR3 totals 14 residues. Germline V CDR1 and CDR2: KGHSH, LQKENI. V shed 2 bases and J shed 5 bases, with 12 bases lying between them. CDR3 amino acids: CASSPRGSPETQYF. The CDR3 DNA reads TGTGCCAGCTCACCAAGAGGCAGCCCGGAGACCCAGTACTTC.

The V gene is TRBV4-2, the J gene TRBJ1-1, with 9 bases that match TRBD1. The germline CDR1 and CDR2 sequences are LGHNA and YNFKEQ. This CDR3 region has 15 residues. V shed 3 bases and J 5 bases; nucleotides not matched to a gene: 7. CDR3 sequence: CASSQRRQGETEAFF. The CDR3 bases are TGTGCCAGCAGCCAGCGTAGACAGGGGGAGACTGAAGCTTTCTTT.

In its sample, this clone was seen a few times. The chain uses TRBV28 and TRBJ2-7; TRBD2 matches at 7 bases. CDR1 and CDR2 (germline): MDHEN, SYDVKM. The length of the CDR3 is 14 residues. V lost 3 bases, J lost 9 bases, and 11 bases stayed unmatched. This chain's CDR3 is CASSLPQGGFVQYF. CDR3 nucleotides: TGTGCCAGCAGTTTGCCCCAGGGAGGGTTTGTGCAGTACTTC.

V gene TRBV7-2 combines with J gene TRBJ1-5; D is undetermined. Germline lookup yields CDR1 SGHTA and CDR2 FQGNSA. The CDR3 loop spans 13 amino acids. Trimming shortened V by 4 bases and J by 6 bases, and 10 bases separated the two germline ends. The CDR3 coding sequence is TGTGCCAGCAGCTCGAAACATGGTCAGCCCCAGCATTTT. It yields the protein CASSSKHGQPQHF.

The rearrangement joins TRBV13 to TRBJ1-6; no clear D. This CDR3 has 15 residues. CDR1 is PRHDT and CDR2 is FYEKMQ in the germline V gene (reference sequence). The ends were cut back, 1 base at V and 10 bases at J, with 14 bases in the middle. The CDR3 sequence is CASSLEVGAGSPLHF. The CDR3 DNA reads as TGTGCCAGCAGCTTAGAAGTGGGCGCGGGATCACCCCTCCACTTT.

The gene calls are TRBV24-1 and TRBJ2-5; 12 positions match TRBD1. Trimming cost V 4 bases and J 5 bases; bases outside gene matches: 4. The CDR3 sequence is 15 residues long. Looked up from germline, CDR1 is KGHDR and CDR2 is SFDVKD. The CDR3 protein is CATSEGTGGAETQYF. The DNA for the CDR3 is TGTGCCACCAGTGAAGGGACAGGGGGCGCCGAGACCCAGTACTTC.

The V and J genes are TRBV5-1 and TRBJ1-1; 8 nucleotides line up with TRBD1. J was trimmed by 5 bases and V by 2 bases; bases with no gene match: 14. CDR3 length: 17 amino acids. Germline V gives CDR1 SGHRS, CDR2 YFSETQ. Here the CDR3 reads CASSFFPLGQGETEAFF. The CDR3 nucleotides read TGCGCCAGCAGCTTTTTCCCGCTCGGACAGGGAGAAACTGAAGCTTTCTTT.

This clone has just one count. The CDR3 DNA is TGTGCCAGCAGTTTTTACGGGGAGACCCAGTACTTC. It specifies CASSFYGETQYF. The V call is TRBV12-3 or TRBV12-4, the J call TRBJ2-5; D is unclear. V lost 3 bases and J 5 bases, leaving 7 bases between the germline ends. The CDR3 loop spans 12 amino acids.

This chain links TRBV30 with TRBJ2-7; possibly TRBD1 for D (6 bases). Looked up from germline, CDR1 is GTSNPN and CDR2 is SVGIG (reference sequence). The CDR3 covers 13 residues. Trimming stripped 0 bases from V and 6 bases from J, with 12 bases between. In nucleotides, the CDR3 is TGTGCCTGGAGTGTACTCAGGGGTGGCGAGCAGTACTTC. Translated: CAWSVLRGGEQYF.